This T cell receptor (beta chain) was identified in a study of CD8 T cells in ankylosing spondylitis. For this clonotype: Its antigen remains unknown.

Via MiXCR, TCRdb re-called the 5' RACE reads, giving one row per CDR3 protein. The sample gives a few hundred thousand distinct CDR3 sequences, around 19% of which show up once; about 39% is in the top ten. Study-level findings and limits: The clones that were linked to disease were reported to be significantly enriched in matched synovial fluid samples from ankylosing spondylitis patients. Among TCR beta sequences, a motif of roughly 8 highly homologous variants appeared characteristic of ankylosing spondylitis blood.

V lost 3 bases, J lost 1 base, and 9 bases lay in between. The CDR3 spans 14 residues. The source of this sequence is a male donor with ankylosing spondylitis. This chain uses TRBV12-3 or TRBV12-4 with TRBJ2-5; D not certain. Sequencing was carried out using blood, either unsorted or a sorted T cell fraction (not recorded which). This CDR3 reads CASSFGLSQETQYF. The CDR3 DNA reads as TGTGCCAGCAGTTTTGGGCTTTCCCAAGAGACCCAGTACTTC.